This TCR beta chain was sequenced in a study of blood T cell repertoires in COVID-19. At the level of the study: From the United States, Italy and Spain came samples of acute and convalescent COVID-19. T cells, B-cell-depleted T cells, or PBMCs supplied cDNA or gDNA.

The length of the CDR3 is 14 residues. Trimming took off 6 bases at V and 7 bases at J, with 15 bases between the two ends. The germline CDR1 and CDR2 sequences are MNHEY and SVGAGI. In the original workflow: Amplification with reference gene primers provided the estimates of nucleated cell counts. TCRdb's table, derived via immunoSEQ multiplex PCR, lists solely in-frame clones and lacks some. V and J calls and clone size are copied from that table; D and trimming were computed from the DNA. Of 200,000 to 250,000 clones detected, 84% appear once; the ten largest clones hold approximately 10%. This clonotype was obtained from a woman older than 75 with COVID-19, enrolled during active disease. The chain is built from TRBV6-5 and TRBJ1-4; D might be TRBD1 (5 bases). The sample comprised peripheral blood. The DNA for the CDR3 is TGTGCCAGCAGACCTATGGGGGGTTCTGAAAAACTGTTTTTT. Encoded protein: CASRPMGGSEKLFF.